This T cell receptor (beta chain) is from a study of blood T cell repertoires in COVID-19. Study-wide background: Donors in the United States, Italy and Spain gave samples during acute or convalescent COVID-19. The cDNA or gDNA used as material had been derived from T cells, B-cell-depleted T cells, or PBMCs.

The authors' processing: Nucleated cell counts were estimated from reference gene primer amplification. Data came from immunoSEQ multiplex PCR; TCRdb stores just in-frame clones and leaves some out. The DNA gave D and trimming, while V, J and clone size come from that table. The table has around 250,000 clones, approximately 80% seen once. This CDR3 is 12 amino acids long. Germline lookup yields CDR1 SGDLS and CDR2 YYNGEE. V was pared by 3 bases and J by 11 bases, with 14 bases between. The rearrangement uses TRBV9 and TRBJ1-1; D possibly corresponds to TRBD1 (6 bases). Sequenced material: peripheral blood. The receptor's source is a man aged 25 to 40 who had recovered from COVID-19. CDR3 loop: CASSAYRVCAFF. For the CDR3, the DNA is TGTGCCAGCAGCGCCTACAGGGTGTGTGCTTTCTTT.